This T cell receptor (beta chain) was profiled in a study of technical replicates of blood from a handful of donors. This clone was picked up a small number of times. Some clones are missing from TCRdb's copy, which holds only in-frame ones; the method was immunoSEQ multiplex PCR. The sample lists 60,000 to 90,000 clones, around 97% occurring once. The clonotype comes from a human donor in good health. Sequenced sample: T cells isolated from PBMCs.

In DNA form, the CDR3 reads TGTGCCTGGAGTCTAAACAGGGAGTTAACGACCCAGCATTTT. This sequence encodes CAWSLNRELTTQHF. This chain uses TRBV30 with TRBJ1-5, with a possible D match to TRBD1 (6 bases). This CDR3 contains 14 residues. Germline CDR1 and CDR2: GTSNPN and SVGIG (reference sequence). With 2 bases removed from V and 11 bases from J, the gap between germline ends came to 19 bases.